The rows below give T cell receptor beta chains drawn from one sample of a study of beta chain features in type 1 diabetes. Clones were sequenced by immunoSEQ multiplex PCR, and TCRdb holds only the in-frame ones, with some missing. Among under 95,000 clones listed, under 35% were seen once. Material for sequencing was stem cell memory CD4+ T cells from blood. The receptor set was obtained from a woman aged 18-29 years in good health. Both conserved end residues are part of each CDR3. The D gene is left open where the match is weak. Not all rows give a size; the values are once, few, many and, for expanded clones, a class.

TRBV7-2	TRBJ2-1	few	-	CASSPHSRSSYNEQFF	TGTGCCAGCAGCCCCCACTCCCGGAGCTCCTACAATGAGCAGTTCTTC
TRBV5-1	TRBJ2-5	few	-	CASSLEGEETQYF	TGCGCCAGCAGCCTCGAGGGGGAAGAGACCCAGTACTTC
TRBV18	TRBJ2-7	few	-	CASSPESRGAYEQYF	TGTGCCAGCTCACCCGAATCCAGGGGGGCCTACGAGCAGTACTTC
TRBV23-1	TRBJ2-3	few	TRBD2	CASIDPTASGGELVQYF	TGCGCCAGCATCGATCCTACCGCTAGCGGGGGGGAGCTGGTGCAGTATTTT
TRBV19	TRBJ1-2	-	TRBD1	CASSEGQGSYGYTF	TGTGCCAGTAGTGAAGGACAGGGGAGCTATGGCTACACCTTC
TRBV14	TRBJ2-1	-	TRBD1	CASSQARGLTYNEQFF	TGTGCCAGCAGCCAAGCTAGGGGGCTAACCTACAATGAGCAGTTCTTC
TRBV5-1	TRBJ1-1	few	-	CASSPGRGNTEAFF	TGCGCCAGCAGCCCGGGCAGGGGCAACACTGAAGCTTTCTTT
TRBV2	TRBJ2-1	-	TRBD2	CASSGGLAVIRSYNEQFF	TGTGCCAGCAGTGGGGGACTAGCGGTGATTCGGTCCTACAATGAGCAGTTCTTC
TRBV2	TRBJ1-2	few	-	CASLRSYSGYTF	TGTGCCAGCCTTAGATCCTACTCAGGCTACACCTTC
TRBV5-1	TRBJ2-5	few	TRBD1	CASSPDREETQYF	TGCGCCAGCAGCCCGGACAGGGAAGAGACCCAGTACTTC
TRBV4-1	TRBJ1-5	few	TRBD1	CASSQGGQGLAGNQPQHF	TGCGCCAGCAGCCAAGGGGGACAGGGGTTGGCGGGCAATCAGCCCCAGCATTTT
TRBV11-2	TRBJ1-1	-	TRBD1	CASSLAGGGSTEAFF	TGTGCCAGCAGCTTAGCAGGGGGCGGAAGCACTGAAGCTTTCTTT
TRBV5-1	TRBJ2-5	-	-	CASSWGAGRETQYF	TGCGCCAGCAGCTGGGGCGCGGGGCGAGAGACCCAGTACTTC
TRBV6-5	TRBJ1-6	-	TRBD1	CASSYDRGGSPLHF	TGTGCCAGCAGTTACGACAGGGGAGGTTCACCCCTCCACTTT
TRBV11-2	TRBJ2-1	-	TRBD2	CASSPSPSGIGAKQFF	TGTGCCAGCAGCCCTAGTCCTAGCGGTATCGGGGCTAAGCAGTTCTTC
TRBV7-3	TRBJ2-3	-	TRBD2	CASSLKSGNTDTQYF	TGTGCCAGCAGCTTAAAAAGCGGGAACACAGATACGCAGTATTTT
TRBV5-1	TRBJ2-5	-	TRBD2	CASKSSGTWKETQYF	TGCGCCAGCAAGTCTAGCGGGACTTGGAAAGAGACCCAGTACTTC
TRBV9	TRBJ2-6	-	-	CASSLGGANVLTF	TGTGCCAGCAGCCTCGGTGGGGCCAACGTCCTGACTTTC
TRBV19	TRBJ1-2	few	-	CASSIPDSHGSGYTF	TGTGCCAGTAGTATACCCGACAGCCACGGTAGTGGCTACACCTTC
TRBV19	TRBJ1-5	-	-	CASGTGHNQPQHF	TGTGCCAGCGGTACAGGGCACAATCAGCCCCAGCATTTT
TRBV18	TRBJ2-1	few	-	CASSNQSPGYNEQFF	TGTGCCAGCTCAAATCAGTCCCCAGGGTACAATGAGCAGTTCTTC
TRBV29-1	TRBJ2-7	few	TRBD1	CSVTHYTGTGAYEQYF	TGCAGCGTGACACACTATACCGGGACAGGGGCCTACGAGCAGTACTTC
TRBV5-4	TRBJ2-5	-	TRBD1	CASRKGQGGQETQYF	TGTGCCAGCAGAAAGGGACAGGGGGGGCAAGAGACCCAGTACTTC